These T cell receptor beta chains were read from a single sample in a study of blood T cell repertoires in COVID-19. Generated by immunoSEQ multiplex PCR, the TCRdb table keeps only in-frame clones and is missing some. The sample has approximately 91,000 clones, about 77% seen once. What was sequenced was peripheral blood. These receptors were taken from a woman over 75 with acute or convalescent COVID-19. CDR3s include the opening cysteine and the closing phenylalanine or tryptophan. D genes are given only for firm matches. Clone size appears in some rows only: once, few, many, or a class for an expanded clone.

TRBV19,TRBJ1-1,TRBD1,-,TGTGCCAGTAGTTGGGGACAGGGGGCTCACACTGAAGCTTTCTTT,CASSWGQGAHTEAFF
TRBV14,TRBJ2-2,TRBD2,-,TGTGCCAGCAGCCTCATCGGGGGGGGAAACACCGGGGAGCTGTTTTTT,CASSLIGGGNTGELFF
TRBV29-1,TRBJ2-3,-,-,TGCAGCGTTAACCCAGGACAGCCCACAGATACGCAGTATTTT,CSVNPGQPTDTQYF
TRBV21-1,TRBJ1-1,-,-,TGTGCCAGCAGCAACTGTCGACTCACTGAAGCTTTCTTT,CASSNCRLTEAFF
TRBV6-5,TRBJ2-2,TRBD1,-,TGTGCCAGCAGTTACCGGGACAGGAGAGCATGGGAGCTGTTTTTT,CASSYRDRRAWELFF
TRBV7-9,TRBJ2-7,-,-,TGTGCCAGCAGCCAGACAGGCTACGAGCAGTACTTC,CASSQTGYEQYF
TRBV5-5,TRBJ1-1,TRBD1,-,TGTGCCAGCAGCTTGGGGGACAGGGGTAGGAACACTGAAGCTTTCTTT,CASSLGDRGRNTEAFF
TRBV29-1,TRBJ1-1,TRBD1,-,TGCAGCGTTGCCGGACAGGCACGTACTGAAGCTTTCTTT,CSVAGQARTEAFF
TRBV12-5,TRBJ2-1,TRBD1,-,TGTGCTAGTGAACCGGACAGGGTCCGACACAATGAGCAGTTCTTC,CASEPDRVRHNEQFF
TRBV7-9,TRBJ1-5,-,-,TGTGCCAGCAGCCCCTCGGAGGGTCAGCCCCAGCATTTT,CASSPSEGQPQHF
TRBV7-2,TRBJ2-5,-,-,TGTGCCAGCAGCGCCAGGGTGGTAGAGACCCAGTACTTC,CASSARVVETQYF
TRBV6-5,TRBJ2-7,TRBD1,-,TGTGCCAGCAGTTCTGGGGACAGGGAACTGTACTTC,CASSSGDRELYF
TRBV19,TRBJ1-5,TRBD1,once,TGTGCCAGTAAAGGAACAGGGGTTTTTAGCAATCAGCCCCAGCATTTT,CASKGTGVFSNQPQHF
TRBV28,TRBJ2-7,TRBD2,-,TGTGCCAGTTGCACCGGGACTATCACCTACGAGCAGTACTTC,CASCTGTITYEQYF
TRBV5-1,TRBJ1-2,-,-,TGCGCCAGCAACGAGGGAATTGAGGGCTATGGCTACACCTTC,CASNEGIEGYGYTF
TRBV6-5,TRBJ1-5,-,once,TGTGCCAGCAGTTACGCGGGGTTCGGGCAGCCCCAGCATTTT,CASSYAGFGQPQHF
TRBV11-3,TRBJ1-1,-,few,TGTGCCAGCAGCTTAGATGGGAGCTTGAACACTGAAGCTTTCTTT,CASSLDGSLNTEAFF
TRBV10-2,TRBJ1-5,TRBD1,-,TGCGCCAGCAGCCCAGGGGGCGCTCAGCCCCAGCATTTT,CASSPGGAQPQHF
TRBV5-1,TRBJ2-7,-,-,TGCGCCAGCAGGTGGGGCGACGAGCAGTACTTC,CASRWGDEQYF
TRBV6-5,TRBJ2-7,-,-,TGTGCCAGCAGTTACTCGATAAGTGGTACAGGCTACGAGCAGTACTTC,CASSYSISGTGYEQYF
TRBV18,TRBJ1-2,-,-,TGTGCCAGCTCACCACGACTGGAGACCTATGGCTACACCTTC,CASSPRLETYGYTF
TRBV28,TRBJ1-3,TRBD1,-,TGTGCCAGCAGTGGAGGGACAGGGTTCCCCTCTGGAAACACCATATATTTT,CASSGGTGFPSGNTIYF
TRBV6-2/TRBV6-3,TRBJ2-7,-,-,TGTGCCAGCAGTCCGGCAGGGTCCTCCTACGAGCAGTACTTC,CASSPAGSSYEQYF
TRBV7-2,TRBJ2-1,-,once,TGTGCCAGCAGTTTGGGGGCGAACAATGAGCAGTTCTTC,CASSLGANNEQFF
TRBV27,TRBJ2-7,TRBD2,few,TGTGCCAGCAGTTTATCGCCGGGAGGGGGGGGCCTCTCCTACGAGCAGTACTTC,CASSLSPGGGGLSYEQYF
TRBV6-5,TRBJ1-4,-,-,TGTGCCAGCAGTTACGGGGGGAGGTTTGCTAATGAAAAACTGTTTTTT,CASSYGGRFANEKLFF
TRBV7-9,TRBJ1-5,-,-,TGTGCCAGCAGCTTGGGGAGTCAGCCCCAGCATTTT,CASSLGSQPQHF